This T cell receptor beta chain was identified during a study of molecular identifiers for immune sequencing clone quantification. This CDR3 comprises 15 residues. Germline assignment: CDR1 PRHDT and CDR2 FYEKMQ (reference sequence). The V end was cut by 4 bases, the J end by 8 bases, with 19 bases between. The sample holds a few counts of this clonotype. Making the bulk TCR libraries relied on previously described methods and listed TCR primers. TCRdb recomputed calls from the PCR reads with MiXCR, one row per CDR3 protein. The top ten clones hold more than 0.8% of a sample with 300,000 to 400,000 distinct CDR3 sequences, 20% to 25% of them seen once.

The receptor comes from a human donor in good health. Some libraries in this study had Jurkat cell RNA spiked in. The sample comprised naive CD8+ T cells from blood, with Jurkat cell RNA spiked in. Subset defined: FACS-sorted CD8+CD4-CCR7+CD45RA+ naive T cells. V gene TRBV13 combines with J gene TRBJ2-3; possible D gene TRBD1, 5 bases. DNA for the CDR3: TGTGCCAGCAGCTACAGACAGTGGCCTTTGGGTACGCAGTATTTT. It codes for CASSYRQWPLGTQYF.